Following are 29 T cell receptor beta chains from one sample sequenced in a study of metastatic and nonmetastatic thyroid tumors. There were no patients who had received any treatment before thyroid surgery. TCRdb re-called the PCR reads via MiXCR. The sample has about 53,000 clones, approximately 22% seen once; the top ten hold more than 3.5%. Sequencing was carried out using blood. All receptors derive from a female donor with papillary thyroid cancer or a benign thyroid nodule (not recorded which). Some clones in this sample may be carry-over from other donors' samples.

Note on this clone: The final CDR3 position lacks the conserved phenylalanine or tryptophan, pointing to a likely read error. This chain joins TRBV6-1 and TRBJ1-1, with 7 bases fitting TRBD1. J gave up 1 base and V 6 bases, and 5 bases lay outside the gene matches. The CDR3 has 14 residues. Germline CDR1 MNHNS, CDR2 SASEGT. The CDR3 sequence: CASRITGENTEAFL. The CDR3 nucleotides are TGTGCCAGCAGAATTACAGGGGAGAACACTGAAGCTTTCTTG.

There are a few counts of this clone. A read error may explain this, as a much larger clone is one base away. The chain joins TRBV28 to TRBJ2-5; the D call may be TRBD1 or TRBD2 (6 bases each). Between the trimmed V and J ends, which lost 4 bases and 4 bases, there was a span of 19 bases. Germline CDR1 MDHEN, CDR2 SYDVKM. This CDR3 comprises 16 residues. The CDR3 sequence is CASSSPSGAGLETQYF. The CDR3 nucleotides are TGTGCCAGCAGTTCCCCGTCGGGGGCGGGGCTAGAGACCCAGTACTTC.

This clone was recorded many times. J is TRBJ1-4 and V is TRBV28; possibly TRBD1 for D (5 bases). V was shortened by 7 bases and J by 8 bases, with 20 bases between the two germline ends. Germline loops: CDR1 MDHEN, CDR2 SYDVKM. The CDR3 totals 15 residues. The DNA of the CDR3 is TGTGCCAGCATGTCCCTTGGGGGGGGAAGAGAAAAACTGTTTTTT. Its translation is CASMSLGGGREKLFF. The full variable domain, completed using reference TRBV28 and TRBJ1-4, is DVKVTQSSRYLVKRTGEKVFLECVQDMDHENMFWYRQDPGLGLRLIYFSYDVKMKEKGDIPEGYSVSREKKERFSLILESASTNQTSMYLCASMSLGGGREKLFFGSGTQLSVL.

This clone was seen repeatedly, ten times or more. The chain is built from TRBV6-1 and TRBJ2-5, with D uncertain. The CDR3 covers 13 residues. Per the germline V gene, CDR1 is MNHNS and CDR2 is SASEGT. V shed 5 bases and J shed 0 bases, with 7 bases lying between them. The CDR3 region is CASSLDDQETQYF. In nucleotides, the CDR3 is TGTGCCAGCAGTCTCGACGACCAAGAGACCCAGTACTTC.

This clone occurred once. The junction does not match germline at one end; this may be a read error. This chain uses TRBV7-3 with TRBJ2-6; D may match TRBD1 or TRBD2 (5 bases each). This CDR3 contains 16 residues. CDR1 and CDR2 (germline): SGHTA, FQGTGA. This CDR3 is CASSLSGNSGANVQTF. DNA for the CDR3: TGTGCCAGCAGCTTATCGGGGAACTCTGGGGCCAACGTCCAGACTTTC.

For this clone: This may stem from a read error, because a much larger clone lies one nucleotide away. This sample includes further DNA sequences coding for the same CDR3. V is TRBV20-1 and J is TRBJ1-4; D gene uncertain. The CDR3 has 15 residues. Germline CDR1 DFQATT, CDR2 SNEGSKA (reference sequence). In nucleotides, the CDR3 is TGCAGTGCTAGACTGTGGAAGCCTGGAGGTGAAAAACTGTTCTTT. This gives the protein CSARLWKPGGEKLFF.

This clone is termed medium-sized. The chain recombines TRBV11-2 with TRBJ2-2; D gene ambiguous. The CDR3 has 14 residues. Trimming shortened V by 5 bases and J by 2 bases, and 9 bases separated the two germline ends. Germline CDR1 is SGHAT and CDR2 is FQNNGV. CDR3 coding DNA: TGTGCCAGCAGCCCTGCACGTAACACCGGGGAGCTGTTTTTT. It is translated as CASSPARNTGELFF.

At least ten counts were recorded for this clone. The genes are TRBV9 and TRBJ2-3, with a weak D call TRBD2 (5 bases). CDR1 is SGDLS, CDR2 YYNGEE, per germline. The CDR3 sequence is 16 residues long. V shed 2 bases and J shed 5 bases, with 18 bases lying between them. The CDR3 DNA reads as TGTGCCAGCAGCGTCCGCGGGTGGTCTGGGAGAGATACGCAGTATTTT. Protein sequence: CASSVRGWSGRDTQYF.

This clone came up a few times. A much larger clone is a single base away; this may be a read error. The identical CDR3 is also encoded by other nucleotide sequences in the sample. CDR3 amino acids: CASRGLAGDEQFF. The CDR3 coding sequence is TGTGCCAGCCGGGGACTAGCGGGTGATGAGCAGTTCTTC. This chain links TRBV28 with TRBJ2-1; TRBD2 agrees at 12 bases. The germline V gene encodes CDR1 MDHEN and CDR2 SYDVKM. The CDR3 is 13 residues long. The ends lost 8 bases at V and 8 bases at J; junction bases unmatched: 4.

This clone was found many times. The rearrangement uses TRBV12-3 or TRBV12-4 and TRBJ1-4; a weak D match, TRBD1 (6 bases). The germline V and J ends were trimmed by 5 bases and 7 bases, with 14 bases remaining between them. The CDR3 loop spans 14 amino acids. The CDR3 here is CASSLGGLPEKLFF. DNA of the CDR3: TGTGCCAGCAGTCTTGGGGGGCTCCCTGAAAAACTGTTTTTT.

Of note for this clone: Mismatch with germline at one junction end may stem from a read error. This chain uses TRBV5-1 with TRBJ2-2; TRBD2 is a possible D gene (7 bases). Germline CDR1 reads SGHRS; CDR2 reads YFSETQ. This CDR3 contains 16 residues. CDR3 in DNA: TGCGCCAGCAGCTCCACTAGCGTGGGGGACACCGGCGAGCTGTTTTTT. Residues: CASSSTSVGDTGELFF.

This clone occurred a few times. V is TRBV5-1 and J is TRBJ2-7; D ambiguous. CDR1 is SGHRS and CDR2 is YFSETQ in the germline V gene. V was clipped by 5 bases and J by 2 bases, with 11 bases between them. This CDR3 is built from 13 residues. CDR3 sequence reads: CASRGSKTYEQYF. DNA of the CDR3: TGCGCCAGCAGAGGAAGCAAGACCTACGAGCAGTACTTC.

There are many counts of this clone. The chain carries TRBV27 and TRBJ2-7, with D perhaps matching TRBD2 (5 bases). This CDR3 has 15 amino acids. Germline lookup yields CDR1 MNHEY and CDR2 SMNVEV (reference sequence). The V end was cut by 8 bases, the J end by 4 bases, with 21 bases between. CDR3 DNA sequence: TGTGCCAGCTCTCCATACGGGAAAAGGGTGTACGAGCAGTACTTC. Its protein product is CASSPYGKRVYEQYF.

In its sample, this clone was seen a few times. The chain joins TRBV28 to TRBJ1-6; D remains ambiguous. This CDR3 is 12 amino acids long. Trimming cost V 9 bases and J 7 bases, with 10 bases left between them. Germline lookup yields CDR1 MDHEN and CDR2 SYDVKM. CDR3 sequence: CARARYNSPLHF. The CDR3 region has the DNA TGTGCCAGAGCGAGGTACAATTCACCCCTCCACTTT.

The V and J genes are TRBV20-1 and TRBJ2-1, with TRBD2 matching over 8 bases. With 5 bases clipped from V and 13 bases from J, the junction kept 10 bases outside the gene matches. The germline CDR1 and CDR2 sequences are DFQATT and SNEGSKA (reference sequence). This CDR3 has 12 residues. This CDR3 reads CSASNYGRDQFF. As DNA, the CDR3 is TGCAGTGCTTCAAACTACGGGAGGGATCAGTTCTTC.

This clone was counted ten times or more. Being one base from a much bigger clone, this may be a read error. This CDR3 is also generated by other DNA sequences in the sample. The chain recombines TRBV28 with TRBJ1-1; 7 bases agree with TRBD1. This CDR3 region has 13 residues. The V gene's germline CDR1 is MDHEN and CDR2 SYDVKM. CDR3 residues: CASSLTGDTEAFF. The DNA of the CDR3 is TGCGCCAGCAGTTTAACAGGGGACACTGAAGCTTTCTTT. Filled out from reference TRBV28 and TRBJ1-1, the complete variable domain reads DVKVTQSSRYLVKRTGEKVFLECVQDMDHENMFWYRQDPGLGLRLIYFSYDVKMKEKGDIPEGYSVSREKKERFSLILESASTNQTSMYLCASSLTGDTEAFFGQGTRLTVV.

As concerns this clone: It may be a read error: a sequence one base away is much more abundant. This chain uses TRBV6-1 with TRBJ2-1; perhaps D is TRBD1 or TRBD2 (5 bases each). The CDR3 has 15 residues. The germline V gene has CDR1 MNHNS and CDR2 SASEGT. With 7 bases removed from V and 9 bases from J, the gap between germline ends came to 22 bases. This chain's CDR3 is CASIHLAYARGEQFF. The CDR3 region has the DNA TGTGCCAGCATCCACTTAGCGTACGCTAGGGGTGAGCAGTTCTTC.

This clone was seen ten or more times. The CDR3, as DNA: TGTGCCAGCAGACGGCTGGCAGGGGCCTTGAACACTGAAGCTTTCTTT. It encodes CASRRLAGALNTEAFF. J is TRBJ1-1 and V is TRBV27; D perhaps matches TRBD1 (6 bases). Trimming left V 6 bases short and J 0 bases short, with 17 bases between. This CDR3 spans 16 amino acids. Looked up from germline, CDR1 is MNHEY and CDR2 is SMNVEV (reference sequence).

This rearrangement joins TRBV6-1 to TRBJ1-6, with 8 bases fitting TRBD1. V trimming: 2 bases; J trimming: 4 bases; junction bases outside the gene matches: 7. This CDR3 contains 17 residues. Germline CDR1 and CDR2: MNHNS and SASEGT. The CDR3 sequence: CASSEWTGSSYNSPLHF. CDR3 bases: TGTGCCAGCAGTGAATGGACAGGGAGCTCATATAATTCACCCCTCCACTTT.

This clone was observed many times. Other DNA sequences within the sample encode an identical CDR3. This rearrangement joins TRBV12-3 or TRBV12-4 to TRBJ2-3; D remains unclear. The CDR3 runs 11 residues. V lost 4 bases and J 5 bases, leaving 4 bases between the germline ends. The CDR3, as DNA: TGTGCCAGCAGTTCAAGAGATACGCAGTATTTT. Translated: CASSSRDTQYF.

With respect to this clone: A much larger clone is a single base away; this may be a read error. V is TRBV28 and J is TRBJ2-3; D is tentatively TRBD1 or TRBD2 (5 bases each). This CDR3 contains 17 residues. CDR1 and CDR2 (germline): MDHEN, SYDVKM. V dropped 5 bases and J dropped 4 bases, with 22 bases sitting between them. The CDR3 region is CASSISGSRGTPDTQYF. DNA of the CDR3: TGTGCCAGCAGTATATCGGGATCCCGAGGGACCCCAGATACGCAGTATTTT.

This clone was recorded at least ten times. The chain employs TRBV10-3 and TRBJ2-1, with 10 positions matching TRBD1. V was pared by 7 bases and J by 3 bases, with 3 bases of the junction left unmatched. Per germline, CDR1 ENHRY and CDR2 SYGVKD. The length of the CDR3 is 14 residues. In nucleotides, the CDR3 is TGTGCCATCAATGGGGACAGGGGCTACAATGAGCAGTTCTTC. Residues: CAINGDRGYNEQFF.

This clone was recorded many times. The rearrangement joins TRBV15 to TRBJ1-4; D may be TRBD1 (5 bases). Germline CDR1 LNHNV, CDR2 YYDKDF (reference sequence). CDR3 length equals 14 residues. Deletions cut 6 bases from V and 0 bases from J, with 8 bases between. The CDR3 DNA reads TGTGCCACCAGAGACAGTGCAACTAATGAAAAACTGTTTTTT. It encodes CATRDSATNEKLFF.

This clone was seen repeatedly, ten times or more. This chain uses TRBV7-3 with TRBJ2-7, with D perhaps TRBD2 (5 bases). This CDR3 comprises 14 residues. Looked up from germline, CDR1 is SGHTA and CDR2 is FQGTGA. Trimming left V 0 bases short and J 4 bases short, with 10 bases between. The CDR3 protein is CASSLTGDTYEQYF. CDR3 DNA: TGTGCCAGCAGCTTAACGGGAGACACGTACGAGCAGTACTTC.

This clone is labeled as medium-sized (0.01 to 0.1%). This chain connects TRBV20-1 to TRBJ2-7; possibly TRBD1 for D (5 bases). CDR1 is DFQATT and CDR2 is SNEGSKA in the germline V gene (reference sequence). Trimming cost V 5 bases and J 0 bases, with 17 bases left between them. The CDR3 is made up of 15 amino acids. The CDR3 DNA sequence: TGCAGTGCTCCCAGGGCAGGCCGAAGCTCCTACGAGCAGTACTTC. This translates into CSAPRAGRSSYEQYF.

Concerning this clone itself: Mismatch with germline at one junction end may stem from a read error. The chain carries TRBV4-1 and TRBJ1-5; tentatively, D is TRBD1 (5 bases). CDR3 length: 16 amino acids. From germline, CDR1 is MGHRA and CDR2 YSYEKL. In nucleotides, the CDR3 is TGCGACAGCTGCGAAGTTCCAGGGCCCGGCGGCAGGGCCCAGCATTTT. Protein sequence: CDSCEVPGPGGRAQHF.

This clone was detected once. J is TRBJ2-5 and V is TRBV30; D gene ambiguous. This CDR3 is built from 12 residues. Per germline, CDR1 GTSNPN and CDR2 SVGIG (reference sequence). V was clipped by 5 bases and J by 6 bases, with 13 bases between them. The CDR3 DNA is TGTGCCTGGCTCGGGTTCGAGAAGACCCAGTACTTC. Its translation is CAWLGFEKTQYF.

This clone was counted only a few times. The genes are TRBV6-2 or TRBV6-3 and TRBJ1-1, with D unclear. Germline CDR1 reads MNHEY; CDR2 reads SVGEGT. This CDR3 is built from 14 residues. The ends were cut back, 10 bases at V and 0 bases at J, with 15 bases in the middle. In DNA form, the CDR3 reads TGTGCCAACATTCTTGACCCTATGAACACTGAAGCTTTCTTT. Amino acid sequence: CANILDPMNTEAFF.

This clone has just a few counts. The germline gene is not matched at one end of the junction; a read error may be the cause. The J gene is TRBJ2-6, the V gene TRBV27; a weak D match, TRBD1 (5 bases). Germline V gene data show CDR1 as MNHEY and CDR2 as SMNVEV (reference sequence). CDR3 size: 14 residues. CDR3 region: CASTRYSGANVLTF. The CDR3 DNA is TGTGCCAGCACTCGCTACTCTGGGGCCAACGTCCTTACTTTC.